These 18 T cell receptor beta chains share one sample of origin, sequenced in a study of blood T cells in healthy people across ages. Together with a sample-barcoded 5' primer, a J-beta primer mix was included in a second PCR lasting roughly 7 to 11 cycles. TCRdb reprocessed the 5' RACE reads via MiXCR and lists one record per CDR3 protein. The sample holds fewer than 750,000 distinct CDR3 sequences, 52% seen once. Sample: blood. The receptors shown here come from a woman over 75 in good health.

V gene TRBV29-1 combines with J gene TRBJ2-7; possible D gene TRBD2, 5 bases. V lost 2 bases to trimming and J lost 7 bases, with 18 bases between them. The CDR3 contains 14 residues. Germline CDR1 is SQVTM and CDR2 is ANQGSEA. The CDR3 sequence is CSVETRSQAGEQYF. The CDR3 DNA sequence: TGCAGCGTTGAAACTCGGTCCCAGGCGGGTGAGCAGTACTTC.

This clonotype was detected a few times. A much larger clone lies one base from this, so it may be a read error. The V gene is TRBV7-2, the J gene TRBJ2-7, with D unclear. Germline CDR1 SGHTA, CDR2 FQGNSA. The CDR3 contains 15 residues. V was clipped by 1 base and J by 7 bases, with 17 bases between them. CDR3 amino acids: CASSLGRPPVDEQYF. In DNA form, the CDR3 reads TGTGCCAGCAGCTTAGGACGGCCCCCGGTGGATGAGCAGTACTTC. Complete variable domain (other parts from reference TRBV7-2 and TRBJ2-7): GAGVSQSPSNKVTEKGKDVELRCDPISGHTALYWYRQSLGQGLEFLIYFQGNSAPDKSGLPSDRFSAERTGGSVSTLTIQRTQQEDSAVYLCASSLGRPPVDEQYFGPGTRLTVT.

This clonotype was counted only a few times. The chain carries TRBV29-1 and TRBJ2-7, with D unclear. The germline CDR1 and CDR2 sequences are SQVTM and ANQGSEA. V was trimmed by 4 bases and J by 6 bases, leaving 7 bases between them. The CDR3 contains 10 residues. CDR3 DNA: TGCAGCGTTGTAACGTCCGAGCAGTACTTC. Its translation is CSVVTSEQYF.

The V call is TRBV18, the J call TRBJ1-6, with D maybe TRBD1 (6 bases). CDR1 KGHSH and CDR2 LQKENI come from the germline V gene. V shed 10 bases and J shed 5 bases, with 18 bases lying between them. The CDR3 totals 15 residues. CDR3 DNA: TGTGCCACGTCCTCCACGGGGGCGAATAATTCACCCCTCCACTTT. The encoded protein is CATSSTGANNSPLHF.

In this sample, this clonotype turned up many times. The genes are TRBV29-1 and TRBJ2-7; 9 positions match TRBD1. CDR3 size: 13 residues. The trim removed 6 bases at V and 6 bases at J, leaving 9 bases unmatched. Germline-derived CDR1 and CDR2 are SQVTM and ANQGSEA. DNA for the CDR3: TGCAGCGTACCGGGACAGGGAGGAATCGAGCAGTACTTC. It codes for CSVPGQGGIEQYF.

This clonotype was detected ten times or more. The chain has TRBV5-1 and TRBJ1-2; a weak D match, TRBD1 (5 bases). Germline loops: CDR1 SGHRS, CDR2 YFSETQ. The CDR3 length is 12 residues. The ends were cut back, 0 bases at V and 8 bases at J, with 8 bases in the middle. The CDR3 DNA reads as TGCGCCAGCAGCTTGGGGGGCGAAGGCTACACCTTC. Protein: CASSLGGEGYTF.

This clonotype was found many times. The chain is built from TRBV20-1 and TRBJ2-1; 7 nucleotides agree with TRBD2. The junction had 14 bases not matched to a gene; V was cut back by 2 bases and J by 7 bases. This CDR3 comprises 16 residues. The germline V gene has CDR1 DFQATT and CDR2 SNEGSKA (reference sequence). Here the CDR3 DNA reads TGCAGTGCTAGACCGCCCCGGGGAGGGATGGGGAATGAGCAGTTCTTC. This codes for CSARPPRGGMGNEQFF.

The chain couples TRBV7-2 to TRBJ1-5; TRBD1 agrees at 9 bases. The CDR3 is made up of 15 amino acids. V shed 5 bases and J 5 bases; nucleotides not matched to a gene: 7. Germline loops: CDR1 SGHTA, CDR2 FQGNSA. DNA of the CDR3: TGTGCCAGCAGCCTAACAGGGGGCAGAGATCAGCCCCAGCATTTT. The encoded protein is CASSLTGGRDQPQHF.

The chain joins TRBV5-1 to TRBJ1-1; weak D call: TRBD1 (5 bases). Germline V gene sequence: CDR1 SGHRS, CDR2 YFSETQ. Trimming took 2 bases from V and 1 from J, leaving 15 bases between them. The CDR3 extends over 16 amino acids. CDR3 DNA sequence: TGCGCCAGCAGCTTAACGACAGCCTATTCGAACACTGAAGCTTTCTTT. As protein: CASSLTTAYSNTEAFF.

This clonotype was seen at least ten times. The chain recombines TRBV20-1 with TRBJ2-3, with 7 bases aligning to TRBD2. This CDR3 is 15 amino acids long. Germline lookup yields CDR1 DFQATT and CDR2 SNEGSKA (reference sequence). The CDR3 region is CSPFGGLHPTDTQYF. CDR3 coding DNA: TGCTCCCCCTTCGGGGGGTTACACCCCACAGATACGCAGTATTTT.

A word on this clonotype: A much larger clone differs from this one at a single base, so this may be a read error. The V gene is TRBV29-1, the J gene TRBJ2-5, with a weak D call TRBD2 (6 bases). The CDR3 is 18 residues long. The V gene's germline CDR1 is SQVTM and CDR2 ANQGSEA. V lost 7 bases and J lost 11, with 38 bases in between. The CDR3 protein is CSARGGLPRLGIYNEQYF. In DNA, the CDR3 is TGCAGCGCGCGGGGAGGACTACCACGTTTGGGAATCTACAATGAGCAGTACTTC.

This sequence joins TRBV28 and TRBJ2-1; 7 positions match TRBD2. The CDR3 consists of 14 residues. The V gene end was trimmed by 3 bases and the J gene end by 3 bases; junction bases not matched to a gene: 2. Per germline, CDR1 MDHEN and CDR2 SYDVKM. The CDR3: CASSLSGIYNEQFF. For the CDR3, the DNA is TGTGCCAGCAGTTTGAGCGGGATCTACAATGAGCAGTTCTTC.

V gene TRBV7-3 combines with J gene TRBJ2-5; tentative D call: TRBD1 (5 bases). V was cut by 5 bases and J by 3 bases, with 13 bases left in between. CDR1 SGHTA and CDR2 FQGTGA come from the germline V gene. The CDR3 contains 14 residues. In DNA form, the CDR3 reads TGTGCCAGCAGCACCTCGACAGATAAAGAGACCCAGTACTTC. It specifies CASSTSTDKETQYF.

V usage is TRBV20-1 and J usage is TRBJ2-7; the D call may be TRBD1 or TRBD2 (5 bases each). V lost 6 bases and J lost 0, with 12 bases in between. Germline CDR1 is DFQATT and CDR2 is SNEGSKA (reference sequence). This CDR3 region has 13 residues. CDR3: CSAQGPRSYEQYF. CDR3 coding DNA: TGCAGTGCGCAGGGACCGCGCTCCTACGAGCAGTACTTC.

Ten or more counts support this clonotype. For the CDR3, the DNA is TGTGCCAGCAGTTTAGGGTTTCCCACGGCGCGCCTCTCCTACGAGCAGTACTTC. Amino acids: CASSLGFPTARLSYEQYF. The rearrangement joins TRBV28 to TRBJ2-7; D unresolved. Trimming took 2 bases from V and 0 from J, leaving 20 bases between them. This CDR3 region has 18 residues. The germline CDR1 and CDR2 sequences are MDHEN and SYDVKM. Drawing the rest from reference TRBV28 and TRBJ2-7, the complete variable domain is DVKVTQSSRYLVKRTGEKVFLECVQDMDHENMFWYRQDPGLGLRLIYFSYDVKMKEKGDIPEGYSVSREKKERFSLILESASTNQTSMYLCASSLGFPTARLSYEQYFGPGTRLTVT.

Notes on this clonotype: A clone one base away is much larger, so this may be a read error. The chain recombines TRBV7-9 with TRBJ2-1; D possibly corresponds to TRBD1 (5 bases). CDR1 and CDR2 from the germline V gene are SEHNR and FQNEAQ (reference sequence). The CDR3 runs 12 residues. CDR3 in amino acids: CANSLTDNEQFF. As DNA, the CDR3 is TGTGCCAACAGCTTGACAGACAATGAGCAGTTCTTC.

This clonotype has at least ten counts. V is TRBV7-6 and J is TRBJ2-4; D is undetermined. Germline-derived CDR1 and CDR2 are SGHVS and FNYEAQ. This CDR3 comprises 14 residues. V gave up 2 bases and J gave up 7 bases, with 12 bases separating them. The CDR3 bases are TGTGCCAGCAGCTTATTAGGTACCGGTAACATTCAGTACTTC. It codes for CASSLLGTGNIQYF. Looking up the rest from reference TRBV7-6 and TRBJ2-4 gives the full variable domain: GAGVSQSPRYKVTKRGQDVALRCDPISGHVSLYWYRQALGQGPEFLTYFNYEAQQDKSGLPNDRFSAERPEGSISTLTIQRTEQRDSAMYRCASSLLGTGNIQYFGAGTRLSVL.

In its sample, this clonotype was seen a few times. The chain employs TRBV25-1 and TRBJ2-7; 8 bases match TRBD2. CDR3 length: 13 residues. Germline lookup yields CDR1 MGHDK and CDR2 SYGVNS. Germline trimming cut 7 bases from V and 9 bases from J; bases unmatched to any gene: 11. The CDR3 nucleotides read TGTGCCAGCAATACCGGGACTAGTAGTTGGCAGTACTTC. Its translation: CASNTGTSSWQYF.